The entry that follows covers one TCR beta chain sequence. This entry is derived from a study of blood T cell repertoires in COVID-19. Clones were read by immunoSEQ multiplex PCR, and TCRdb kept only the in-frame ones, dropping some. The sample lists fewer than 250,000 clones; under 90% were seen once. The V gene lost 3 bases and the J gene lost 5 bases, with 13 bases spanning the gap. CDR3 size: 14 residues. In germline, CDR1 is MNHEY, CDR2 SMNVEV (reference sequence). This sequence was found in a woman in her thirties or forties with active or convalescent COVID-19. This chain connects TRBV27 to TRBJ1-1; D not resolved. Sequencing used peripheral blood. The CDR3 DNA reads TGTGCCAGCAGTTTTGGACGGGGAAAGACTGAAGCTTTCTTT. Its translation is CASSFGRGKTEAFF.